This TCR beta chain was sequenced in a study of blood T cell repertoires in COVID-19. The CDR3 contains 15 residues. The V end was cut by 1 base, the J end by 0 bases, with 10 bases between. Germline V lookup: CDR1 SNHLY, CDR2 FYNNEI. Assay used: immunoSEQ multiplex PCR; TCRdb lists only in-frame clones, some missing. The repertoire holds about 320,000 clones, with 65% to 90% as singletons. This clonotype was sampled from a human donor in a cohort sampled during active COVID-19. Sequencing used peripheral blood. This chain links TRBV2 with TRBJ2-7; D remains unclear. CDR3 region: CASSEEQASSYEQYF. The CDR3 nucleotides are TGTGCCAGCAGTGAAGAGCAGGCGAGCTCCTACGAGCAGTACTTC.